A single TCR beta chain is shown here with its context. Antigen: not known. This CDR3 region has 14 residues. With V trimmed by 7 bases and J by 5 bases, 10 bases remained unmatched. Germline V gene lookup returns CDR1 LNHDA and CDR2 SQIVND (reference sequence). These data originate in a study of chemoradiotherapy in HPV16-positive cancers. Across the study: A couple of HPV16-positive patients' cells yielded candidate HPV-specific clones and common motifs. Study-wide findings and caveats: HPV-responsive T-cell expansion during chemoradiotherapy was linked to improved recurrence-free survival in HPV16-positive patients. Candidate HPV-specific clones and E7-related TCR motifs grew in tumor during treatment.

Repertoires were generated with immunoSEQ multiplex PCR, while TCRdb's copy carries only in-frame clones and drops some. The table has tens of thousands of clones, more than 80% seen once. The sequence came from a human donor with HPV-associated anogenital cancer. The chain is built from TRBV19 and TRBJ1-1; 7 bases map to TRBD1. This specimen consisted of blood, obtained from a patient who underwent chemoradiotherapy. CDR3 loop: CASIKRQGWTEAFF. The CDR3 DNA is TGTGCCAGTATTAAGAGACAGGGATGGACTGAAGCTTTCTTT.